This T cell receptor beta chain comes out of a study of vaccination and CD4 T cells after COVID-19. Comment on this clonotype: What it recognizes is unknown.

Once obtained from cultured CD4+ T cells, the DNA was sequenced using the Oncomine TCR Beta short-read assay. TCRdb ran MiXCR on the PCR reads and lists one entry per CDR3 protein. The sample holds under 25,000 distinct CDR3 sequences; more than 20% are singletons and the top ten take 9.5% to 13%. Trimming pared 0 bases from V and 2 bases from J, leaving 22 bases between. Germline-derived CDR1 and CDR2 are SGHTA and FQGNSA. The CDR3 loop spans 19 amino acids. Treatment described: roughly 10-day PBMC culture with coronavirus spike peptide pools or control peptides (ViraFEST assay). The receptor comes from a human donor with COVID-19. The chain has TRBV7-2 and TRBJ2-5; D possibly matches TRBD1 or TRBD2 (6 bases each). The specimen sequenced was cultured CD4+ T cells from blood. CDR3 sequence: CASSLAGGNRAGEQETQYF. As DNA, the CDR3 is TGTGCCAGCAGCTTAGCCGGGGGTAACAGGGCAGGGGAACAAGAGACCCAGTACTTC.